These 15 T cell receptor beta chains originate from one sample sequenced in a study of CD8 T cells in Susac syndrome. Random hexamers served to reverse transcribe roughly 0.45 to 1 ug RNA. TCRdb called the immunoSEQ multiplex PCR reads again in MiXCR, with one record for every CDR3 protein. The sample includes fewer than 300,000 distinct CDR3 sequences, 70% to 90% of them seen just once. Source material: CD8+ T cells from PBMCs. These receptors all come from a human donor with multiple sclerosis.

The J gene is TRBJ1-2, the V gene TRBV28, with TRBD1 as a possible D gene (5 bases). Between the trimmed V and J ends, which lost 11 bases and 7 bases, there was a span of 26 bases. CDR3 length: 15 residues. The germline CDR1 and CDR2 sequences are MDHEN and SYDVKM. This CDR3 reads CAASTGRVGAIGYTF. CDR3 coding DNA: TGTGCCGCGAGTACCGGCAGGGTAGGGGCTATTGGCTACACCTTC.

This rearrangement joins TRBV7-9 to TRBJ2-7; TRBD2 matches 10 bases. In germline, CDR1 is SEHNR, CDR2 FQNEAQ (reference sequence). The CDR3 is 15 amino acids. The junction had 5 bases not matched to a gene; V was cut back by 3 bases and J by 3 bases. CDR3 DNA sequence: TGTGCCAGCAGCTTTACTAGCGGGAAGAGCTACGAGCAGTACTTC. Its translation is CASSFTSGKSYEQYF.

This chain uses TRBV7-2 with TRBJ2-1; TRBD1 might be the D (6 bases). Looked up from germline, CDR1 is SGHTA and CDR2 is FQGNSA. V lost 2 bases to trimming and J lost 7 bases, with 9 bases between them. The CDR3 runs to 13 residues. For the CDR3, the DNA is TGTGCCAGCAGCTTAAATAGGGGGAATGAGCAGTTCTTC. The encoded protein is CASSLNRGNEQFF.

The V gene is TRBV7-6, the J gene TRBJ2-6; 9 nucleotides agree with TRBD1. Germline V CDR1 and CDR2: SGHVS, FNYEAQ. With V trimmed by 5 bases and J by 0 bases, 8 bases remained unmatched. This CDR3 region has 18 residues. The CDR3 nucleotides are TGTGCCAGCAGCCTGAGGACAGGGGTCGTCTCTGGGGCCAACGTCCTGACTTTC. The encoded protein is CASSLRTGVVSGANVLTF.

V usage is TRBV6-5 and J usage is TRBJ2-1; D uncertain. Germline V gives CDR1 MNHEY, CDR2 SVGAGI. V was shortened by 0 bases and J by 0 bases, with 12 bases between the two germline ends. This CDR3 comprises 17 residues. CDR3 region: CASSYSTVSSSYNEQFF. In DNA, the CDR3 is TGTGCCAGCAGTTACTCGACTGTCTCAAGCTCCTACAATGAGCAGTTCTTC.

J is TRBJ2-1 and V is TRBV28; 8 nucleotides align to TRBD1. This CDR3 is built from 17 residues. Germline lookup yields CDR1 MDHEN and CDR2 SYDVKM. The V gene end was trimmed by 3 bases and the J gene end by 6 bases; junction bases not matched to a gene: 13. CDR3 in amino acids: CASSFGGSGQVFNEQFF. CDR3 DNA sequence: TGTGCCAGCAGTTTCGGGGGATCGGGACAGGTTTTCAATGAGCAGTTCTTC.

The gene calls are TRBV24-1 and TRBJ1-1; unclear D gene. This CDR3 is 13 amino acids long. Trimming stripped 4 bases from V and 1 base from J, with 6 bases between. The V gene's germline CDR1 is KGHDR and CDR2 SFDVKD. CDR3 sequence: CATSDRRNTEAFF. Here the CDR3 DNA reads TGTGCCACCAGTGACAGAAGGAACACTGAAGCTTTCTTT.

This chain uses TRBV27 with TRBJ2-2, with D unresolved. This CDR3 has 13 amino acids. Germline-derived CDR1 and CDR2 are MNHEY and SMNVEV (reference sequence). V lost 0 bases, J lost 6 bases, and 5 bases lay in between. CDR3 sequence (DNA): TGTGCCAGCAGTTTATCAGGTGCCGGGGAGCTGTTTTTT. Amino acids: CASSLSGAGELFF.

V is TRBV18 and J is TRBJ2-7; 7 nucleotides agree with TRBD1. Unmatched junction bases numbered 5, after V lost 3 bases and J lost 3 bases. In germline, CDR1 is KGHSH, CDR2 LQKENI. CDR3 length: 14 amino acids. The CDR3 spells CASSPGQRFYEQYF. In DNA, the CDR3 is TGTGCCAGCTCACCGGGACAGCGGTTCTACGAGCAGTACTTC. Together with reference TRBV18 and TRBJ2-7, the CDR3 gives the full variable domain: NAGVMQNPRHLVRRRGQEARLRCSPMKGHSHVYWYRQLPEEGLKFMVYLQKENIIDESGMPKERFSAEFPKEGPSILRIQQVVRGDSAAYFCASSPGQRFYEQYFGPGTRLTVT.

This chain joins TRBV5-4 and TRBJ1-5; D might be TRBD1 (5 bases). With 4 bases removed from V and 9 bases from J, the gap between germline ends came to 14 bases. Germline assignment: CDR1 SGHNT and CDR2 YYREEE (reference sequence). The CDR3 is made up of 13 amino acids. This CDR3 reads CASSPDNGAPQHF. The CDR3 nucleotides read TGTGCCAGCAGCCCTGACAACGGGGCGCCCCAGCATTTT.

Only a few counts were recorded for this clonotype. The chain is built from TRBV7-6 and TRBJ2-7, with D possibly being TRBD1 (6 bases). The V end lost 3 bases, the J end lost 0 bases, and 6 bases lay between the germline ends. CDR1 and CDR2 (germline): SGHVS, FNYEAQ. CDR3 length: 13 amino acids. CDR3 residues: CASSLGHSYEQYF. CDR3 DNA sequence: TGTGCCAGCAGCTTGGGACACTCCTACGAGCAGTACTTC.

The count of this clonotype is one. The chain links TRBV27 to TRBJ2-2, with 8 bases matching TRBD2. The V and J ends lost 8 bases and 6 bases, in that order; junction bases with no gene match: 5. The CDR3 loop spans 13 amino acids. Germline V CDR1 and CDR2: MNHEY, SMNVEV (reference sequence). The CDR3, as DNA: TGTGCCAGCCGCCCGGGGGGGCCCGGGGAGCTGTTTTTT. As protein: CASRPGGPGELFF.

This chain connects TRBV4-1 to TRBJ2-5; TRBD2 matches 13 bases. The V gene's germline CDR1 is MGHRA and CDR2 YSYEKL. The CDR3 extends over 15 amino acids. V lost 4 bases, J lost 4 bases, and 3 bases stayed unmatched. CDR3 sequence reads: CASSLLAGGRETQYF. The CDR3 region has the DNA TGCGCCAGCAGCCTACTAGCGGGAGGGCGAGAGACCCAGTACTTC.

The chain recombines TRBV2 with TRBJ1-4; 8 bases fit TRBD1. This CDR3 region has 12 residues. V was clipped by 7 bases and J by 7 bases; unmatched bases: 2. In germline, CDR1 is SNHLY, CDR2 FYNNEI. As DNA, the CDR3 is TGTGCCAGCACGGGACAGGTTGAAAAACTGTTTTTT. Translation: CASTGQVEKLFF.

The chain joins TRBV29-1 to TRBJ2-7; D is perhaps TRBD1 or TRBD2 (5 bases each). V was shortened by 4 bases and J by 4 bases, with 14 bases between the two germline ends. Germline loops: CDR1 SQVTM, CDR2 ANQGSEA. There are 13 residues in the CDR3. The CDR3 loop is CSVATSGGYEQYF. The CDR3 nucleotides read TGCAGCGTTGCGACAAGTGGGGGATACGAGCAGTACTTC.